Described below is a single T cell receptor beta chain sequence and its context. Its specificity is unknown. Researchers barred patients who had uncontrolled infection, other autoimmune disease, pregnancy or lactation. The source of the sample is a study of T cells in Graves' hyperthyroidism and ophthalmopathy. Background on the study: Peripheral blood was obtained at initial diagnosis, preceding any treatment.

Template material for amplifying TCR beta CDR3 regions consisted of RNA transcripts. HTBI primers were employed in a first-round RT-PCR of the TCR CDR3. TCRdb analysed the multiplex PCR reads with MiXCR anew, one entry per CDR3 protein. The table shows some 300,000 distinct CDR3 sequences, with 10% to 15% occurring only once. The study's findings and limits: Ophthalmopathy, which appeared later, was predicted by the model a median approximately six months before onset. Peripheral blood also featured most of the thyroid clonotypes expanded above 0.001.

Sequencing was carried out using blood. The receptor was isolated from a woman in her twenties or thirties with Graves' hyperthyroidism that later progressed to Graves' ophthalmopathy.

In DNA, the CDR3 is TGCAGTCCGGTGGGCTACGAGCAGTACTTC. Translated: CSPVGYEQYF. The J gene is TRBJ2-7, the V gene TRBV20-1; D gene unclear. CDR1 and CDR2 (germline): DFQATT, SNEGSKA (reference sequence). CDR3 length: 10 residues. The V gene lost 8 bases and the J gene lost 3 bases, with 8 bases spanning the gap.